This T cell receptor beta chain emerged from a study of T cell changes during pregnancy in multiple sclerosis. Some clones are missing from TCRdb's copy, which holds only in-frame ones; the method was immunoSEQ multiplex PCR. The table has 20,000 to 25,000 clones, more than 70% seen once. Sequencing was performed on CD8+ T cells from peripheral blood mononuclear cells, taken before pregnancy. The sequence was obtained from a female donor with multiple sclerosis, enrolled in a pregnancy study.

CDR3 nucleotides: TGTGCCAGCGGGACAGGGACCTACGAGCAGTACTTC. It specifies CASGTGTYEQYF. The chain recombines TRBV27 with TRBJ2-7, with TRBD1 matching 9 bases. Germline lookup yields CDR1 MNHEY and CDR2 SMNVEV (reference sequence). CDR3 length: 12 residues. Trimming removed 8 bases from V and 2 bases from J; junction bases left unmatched: 1.